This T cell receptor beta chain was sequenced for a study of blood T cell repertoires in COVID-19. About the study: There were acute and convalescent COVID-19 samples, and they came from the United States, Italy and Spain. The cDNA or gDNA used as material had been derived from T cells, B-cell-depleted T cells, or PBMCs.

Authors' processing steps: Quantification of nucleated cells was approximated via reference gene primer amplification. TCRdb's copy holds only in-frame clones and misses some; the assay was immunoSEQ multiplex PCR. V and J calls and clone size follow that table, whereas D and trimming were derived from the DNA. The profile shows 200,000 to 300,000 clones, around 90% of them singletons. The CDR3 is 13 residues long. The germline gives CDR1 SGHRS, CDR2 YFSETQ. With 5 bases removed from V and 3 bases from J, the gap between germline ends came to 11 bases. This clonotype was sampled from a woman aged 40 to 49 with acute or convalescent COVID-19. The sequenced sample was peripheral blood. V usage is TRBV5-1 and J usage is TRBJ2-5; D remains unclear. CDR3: CASSYGWKETQYF. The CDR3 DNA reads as TGCGCCAGCAGTTACGGGTGGAAAGAGACCCAGTACTTC.